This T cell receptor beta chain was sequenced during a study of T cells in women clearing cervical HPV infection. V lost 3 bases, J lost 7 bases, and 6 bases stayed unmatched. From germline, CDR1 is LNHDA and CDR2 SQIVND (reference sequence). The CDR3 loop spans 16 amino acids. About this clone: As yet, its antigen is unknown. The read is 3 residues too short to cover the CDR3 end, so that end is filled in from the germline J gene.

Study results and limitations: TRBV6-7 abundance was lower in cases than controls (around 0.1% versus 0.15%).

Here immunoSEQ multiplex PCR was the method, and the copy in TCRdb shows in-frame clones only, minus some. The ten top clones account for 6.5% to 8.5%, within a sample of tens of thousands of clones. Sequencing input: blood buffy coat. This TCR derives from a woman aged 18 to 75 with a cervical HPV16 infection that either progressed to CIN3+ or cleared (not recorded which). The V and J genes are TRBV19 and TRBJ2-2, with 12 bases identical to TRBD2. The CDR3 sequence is CASSIRLAGEGGELFF. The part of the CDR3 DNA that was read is TGTGCCAGTAGTATCCGACTAGCGGGAGAGGGCGGGGAG.